This T cell receptor (beta chain) is drawn from a study of CD8 T cells in ankylosing spondylitis. Points from the study as a whole: The clones that were linked to disease were reported to be significantly enriched in matched synovial fluid samples from ankylosing spondylitis patients. Past studies reported some motif variants in reactive arthritis synovial fluid and blood. What seemed typical of ankylosing spondylitis blood was a TCR beta motif built from roughly 8 highly homologous variants.

This CDR3 has 14 residues. Germline assignment: CDR1 WSHSY and CDR2 SAAADI. Trimming took 0 bases from V and 6 from J, leaving 11 bases between them. Concerning this clonotype itself: The target antigen is unknown.

TCR beta libraries were made by quantitative 5'-RACE with molecular barcodes. In TCRdb, the 5' RACE reads were re-called with MiXCR into one record per CDR3 protein. The data hold 200,000 to 300,000 distinct CDR3 sequences, with 32% observed a single time. The chain is built from TRBV10-2 and TRBJ1-1; a possible D gene is TRBD1 (6 bases). Source material: blood, either unsorted or a sorted T cell fraction (not recorded which). This receptor was identified in a male donor with ankylosing spondylitis or in good health (not recorded which). The CDR3 sequence: CASSESPSGAEAFF. As DNA, the CDR3 is TGCGCCAGCAGTGAGTCGCCGTCAGGGGCTGAAGCTTTCTTT.